The TCR beta chain under discussion was sequenced for a study of HIV-infected patients and healthy controls. TCRdb analysed the 5' RACE reads with MiXCR anew, one entry per CDR3 protein. The sample contains more than 60,000 distinct CDR3 sequences, 15% to 20% of which appear only once. This CDR3 comprises 13 residues. Germline-derived CDR1 and CDR2 are SNHLY and FYNNEI. V was pared by 8 bases and J by 2 bases, with 12 bases between. The origin of this receptor is a human donor in good health. The chain links TRBV2 to TRBJ1-2; D might be TRBD1 (5 bases). Input material: CD4+ T cells from blood. This CDR3 reads CASRGATNYGYTF. The CDR3 DNA reads TGTGCCAGCCGAGGGGCGACAAACTATGGCTACACCTTC.